These 11 T cell receptor beta chains share one sample of origin, sequenced in a study of vaccination effects on CD4 cells after COVID-19. Profiling relied on immunoSEQ multiplex PCR, and the TCRdb table lists in-frame clones only, not all of them. Of about 23,000 clones detected, 73% appear once; the ten largest clones hold approximately 5.3%. ViraFEST expansion of antigen-specific CD4+ T cells with viral peptide pools preceded sequencing. Scientists isolated CD4+ T cells after an approximately 11-day culture period ended. In the vaccine recipients, nucleocapsid antibodies were negative and there was no prior SARS-CoV-2 infection. Their antigens are not known. The sample in question was CD4+ T cells from PBMCs cultured with SARS-CoV-2 spike peptides, obtained before COVID-19 vaccination. Receptor source: a human donor who received a COVID-19 vaccine.

The rearrangement joins TRBV18 to TRBJ2-3; 9 bases map to TRBD2. This CDR3 region has 17 residues. CDR1 is KGHSH and CDR2 is LQKENI in the germline V gene. The ends lost 0 bases at V and 5 bases at J; junction bases unmatched: 9. CDR3 in amino acids: CASSPPLAGMVGDTQYF. The CDR3 DNA sequence: TGTGCCAGCTCACCACCGCTAGCGGGAATGGTAGGAGATACGCAGTATTTT.

The chain employs TRBV29-1 and TRBJ2-1; 12 bases are a match to TRBD2. Germline lookup yields CDR1 SQVTM and CDR2 ANQGSEA. J gave up 0 bases and V 6 bases, and 6 bases lay outside the gene matches. This CDR3 has 16 residues. This CDR3 reads CSVSRTSGTSYNEQFF. As DNA, the CDR3 is TGCAGCGTCTCTAGGACTAGCGGGACCTCCTACAATGAGCAGTTCTTC.

V gene TRBV6-5 combines with J gene TRBJ1-5; tentative D call: TRBD1 (5 bases). There are 13 residues in the CDR3. V gave up 7 bases and J gave up 6 bases, with 13 bases separating them. Germline V gene sequence: CDR1 MNHEY, CDR2 SVGAGI. CDR3 in DNA: TGTGCCAGCATTCTTCAGGGTTTTCAGCCCCAGCATTTT. It yields the protein CASILQGFQPQHF.

This rearrangement joins TRBV7-9 to TRBJ1-2; 8 bases align to TRBD1. Looked up from germline, CDR1 is SEHNR and CDR2 is FQNEAQ (reference sequence). This CDR3 is 14 amino acids long. V was clipped by 5 bases and J by 4 bases; unmatched bases: 6. Here the CDR3 DNA reads TGTGCCAGCAGCCCCGGACAGGGAGGCTATGGCTACACCTTC. Amino acid sequence: CASSPGQGGYGYTF.

The rearrangement joins TRBV29-1 to TRBJ2-6; 8 nucleotides agree with TRBD1. CDR3 length: 18 amino acids. V was pared by 6 bases and J by 4 bases, with 17 bases of the junction left unmatched. Germline V gives CDR1 SQVTM, CDR2 ANQGSEA. The CDR3 DNA is TGCAGCGTGCTCGACGACGGGACAGGTGCTTCAGGGGCCAACGTCCTGACTTTC. Its translation: CSVLDDGTGASGANVLTF.

The chain couples TRBV29-1 to TRBJ1-5; TRBD1 agrees at 9 bases. Germline V gene lookup returns CDR1 SQVTM and CDR2 ANQGSEA. CDR3 length equals 15 residues. V lost 4 bases, J lost 1 base, and 5 bases stayed unmatched. The CDR3 DNA reads TGCAGCGTTGCACAGGGGGCGAGCAGCAATCAGCCCCAGCATTTT. Amino acid sequence: CSVAQGASSNQPQHF.

There are a few counts of this clone. V gene TRBV3-1 (or the pseudogene TRBV3-2) combines with J gene TRBJ2-3, with a tentative D call TRBD2 (6 bases). V lost 6 bases, J lost 10 bases, and 14 bases lay in between. Germline CDR1 is LGHDT and CDR2 is YNNKEL (reference sequence). The CDR3 runs 12 residues. CDR3: CASSLGGRSQYF. The CDR3 coding sequence is TGTGCCAGCAGTCTAGGAGGGAGGTCGCAGTATTTT.

The V call is TRBV2, the J call TRBJ1-2; D is unclear. The germline CDR1 and CDR2 sequences are SNHLY and FYNNEI. The CDR3 runs 13 residues. Trimming left V 8 bases short and J 3 bases short, with 13 bases between. The CDR3 reads CASSSRSDYGYTF. The CDR3, as DNA: TGTGCCAGCTCTTCCCGGTCGGACTATGGCTACACCTTC.

The chain employs TRBV12-3 or TRBV12-4 and TRBJ2-1, with 8 bases lining up with TRBD2. This CDR3 region has 13 residues. The V segment lost 6 bases and the J segment 9 bases; nucleotides outside the gene matches: 7. CDR3 sequence reads: CASSGREDGEQFF. The DNA for the CDR3 is TGTGCCAGCAGCGGGCGGGAGGATGGTGAGCAGTTCTTC.

This chain uses TRBV14 with TRBJ1-2; 8 positions match TRBD1. The length of the CDR3 is 14 residues. The germline V gene has CDR1 SGHDN and CDR2 FVKESK. The J segment lost 7 bases and the V segment lost 3 bases, leaving 7 bases of the junction unmatched. CDR3 nucleotide sequence: TGTGCCAGCAGCCAGGGTGACAGGGGATCTGGCTACACCTTC. Translation gives CASSQGDRGSGYTF.

This clone was detected only once. The conserved final phenylalanine or tryptophan is absent from the CDR3, which likely points to a read error. The limits of the CDR3 on the DNA are not certain, so only TCRdb's listed CDR3 is given. The chain uses TRBV24-1 and TRBJ1-2; the tabulated D call, TRBD1, remains unverified against the DNA. The CDR3 is 11 amino acids long, termini counted. The V gene's germline CDR1 is KGHDR and CDR2 SFDVKD. The CDR3: CATIPGQSVAP.